The rows below give T cell receptor beta chains drawn from one sample of a study of T cell repertoires in cytomegalovirus infection. TCRdb reprocessed the reads via MiXCR and lists one record per CDR3 protein. Of approximately 550,000 distinct CDR3 sequences in the sample, 16% were seen once. The source material was CD8+ T cells from PBMCs. These receptors originate from a human donor in good health (CMV status not recorded). Some clones in this sample may be carry-over from other donors' samples. Each CDR3 is given with its conserved first and last residue. A D gene is named only where the DNA matches it firmly. For some rows the clone size is stated as once, few or many, or as a class when expanded; others skip it.

cdr3_aa	cdr3_nt	v_call	j_call	d_call	clone_size
CASTPDIPGAGNTIYF	TGTGCCAGCACCCCTGATATTCCAGGTGCTGGAAACACCATATATTTT	TRBV12-3/TRBV12-4	TRBJ1-3	.	many
CASSELGGYEQYF	TGTGCCAGCAGTGAACTGGGAGGTTACGAGCAGTACTTC	TRBV2	TRBJ2-7	.	many
CSVELSDSRYEQYF	TGCAGCGTTGAACTCTCGGACAGTCGGTACGAGCAGTACTTC	TRBV29-1	TRBJ2-7	.	few
CASSYSRQGTEQYF	TGTGCCAGCAGTTACTCGCGACAGGGCACCGAGCAGTACTTC	TRBV6-5	TRBJ2-7	TRBD1	few
CASSLGEQEYPYEQYF	TGTGCCAGCAGTCTGGGGGAACAGGAATATCCCTACGAGCAGTACTTC	TRBV7-2	TRBJ2-7	.	many
CSARDVFSSYNEQFF	TGCAGTGCTAGAGATGTATTTAGCTCCTACAATGAGCAGTTCTTC	TRBV20-1	TRBJ2-1	.	many
CASSSPGYRNEQFF	TGTGCCAGCAGCTCTCCCGGGTATAGAAATGAGCAGTTCTTC	TRBV7-6	TRBJ2-1	.	many
CASSLASLNPPYNEQFF	TGCGCCAGCAGCTTGGCGTCCCTGAATCCCCCGTACAATGAGCAGTTCTTC	TRBV5-1	TRBJ2-1	.	.
CASSVVTDGQGTEAFF	TGTGCCAGCAGCGTAGTAACGGACGGGCAAGGCACTGAAGCTTTCTTT	TRBV9	TRBJ1-1	.	.
CASSYSPTEAFF	TGTGCCAGCAGTTACAGCCCGACTGAAGCTTTCTTT	TRBV7-9	TRBJ1-1	.	many
CASNVLAVQETQYF	TGTGCCAGCAACGTCCTAGCGGTCCAAGAGACCCAGTACTTC	TRBV12-3/TRBV12-4	TRBJ2-5	TRBD2	many
CASSDEQGSYNEQFF	TGTGCCAGCAGTGACGAACAGGGCTCCTACAATGAGCAGTTCTTC	TRBV6-1	TRBJ2-1	.	many
CASSSGNKQFF	TGTGCTAGCAGCTCCGGGAATAAGCAGTTCTTC	TRBV7-6	TRBJ2-1	.	once
CASSYSRGAVETQYF	TGTGCCAGCAGTTACTCGCGGGGGGCCGTAGAGACCCAGTACTTC	TRBV6-5	TRBJ2-5	TRBD2	.
CASSLVSTSTDTQYF	TGTGCCAGCAGCTTAGTGTCAACTAGCACAGATACGCAGTATTTT	TRBV11-2	TRBJ2-3	.	many
CASSEVPDRGGDAFF	TGTGCCAGCAGCGAAGTCCCCGACAGGGGCGGTGACGCTTTCTTT	TRBV27	TRBJ1-1	TRBD1	few